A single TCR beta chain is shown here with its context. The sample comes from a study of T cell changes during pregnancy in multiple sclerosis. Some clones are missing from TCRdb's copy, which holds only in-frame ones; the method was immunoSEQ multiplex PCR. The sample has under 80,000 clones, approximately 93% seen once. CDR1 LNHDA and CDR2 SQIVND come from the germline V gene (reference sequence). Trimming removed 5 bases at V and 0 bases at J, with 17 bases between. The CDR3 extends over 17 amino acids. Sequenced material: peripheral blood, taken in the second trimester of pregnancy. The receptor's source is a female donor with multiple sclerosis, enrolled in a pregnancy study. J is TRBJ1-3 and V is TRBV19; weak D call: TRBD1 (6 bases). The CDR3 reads CASSPILGAASGNTIYF. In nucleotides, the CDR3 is TGTGCCAGTAGTCCGATCTTGGGGGCAGCCTCTGGAAACACCATATATTTT.